The 10 T cell receptor beta chains below come from one sample, sequenced in a study of PD-1 blockade in classical Hodgkin lymphoma (dated by TCRdb to the early 2020s). Receptor libraries were prepared by the immunoSEQ multiplex PCR assay. Drawn from immuneACCESS, this table holds only the in-frame rearrangements with V and J called that TCRdb kept. Clones are partly lost; checked studies trace under half to an unresolved V gene and leave the rest unexplained. Counted in this sample were some 30,000 clones; around 67% of them appeared once. The ten largest make up roughly 15% of the sample. Taken with the paper, the label for time point translates to: cycle 2 day 1 (C2D1) of nivolumab. All trial patients had relapsed after autologous stem cell transplantation, with cohorts A, B and C differing in prior brentuximab vedotin exposure. Here the sequenced sample was peripheral blood mononuclear cells (PBMCs), taken before the second cycle of nivolumab. Receptor source: a human donor with classical Hodgkin lymphoma.

This clone was detected a few times. The chain links TRBV5-1 to TRBJ2-7, with 12 bases that match TRBD1. Germline CDR1 is SGHRS and CDR2 is YFSETQ. The CDR3 loop spans 16 amino acids. J lost 6 bases, V lost 4 bases, and 11 bases had no gene match. The CDR3 is CASSLAGTGGLGEQYV. The CDR3 DNA reads as TGCGCCAGCAGCCTCGCCGGGACAGGGGGCTTGGGCGAGCAGTACGTC.

This clone came up a few times. V and J are TRBV7-9 and TRBJ2-7; 11 nucleotides agree with TRBD1. Germline assignment: CDR1 SEHNR and CDR2 FQNEAQ (reference sequence). This CDR3 has 15 residues. With V trimmed by 4 bases and J by 6 bases, 8 bases remained unmatched. The chain's CDR3 is CASSSGQGALVEQYF. The CDR3 nucleotides are TGTGCCAGCAGCTCCGGACAGGGGGCTTTGGTCGAGCAGTACTTC.

This clone was counted between two and nine times. This rearrangement joins TRBV4-3 to TRBJ2-1, with D maybe TRBD1 (6 bases). The ends were cut back, 0 bases at V and 2 bases at J, with 11 bases in the middle. The CDR3 has 16 residues. Germline values: CDR1 LGHNA, CDR2 YSLEER. CDR3 sequence reads: CASSQDHGQPYNEQFF. As DNA, the CDR3 is TGCGCCAGCAGCCAAGATCATGGACAGCCCTACAATGAGCAGTTCTTC.

The chain employs TRBV5-1 and TRBJ2-7; 10 bases agree with TRBD1. The CDR3 is made up of 15 amino acids. Germline loops: CDR1 SGHRS, CDR2 YFSETQ. V lost 0 bases, J lost 2 bases, and 2 bases stayed unmatched. The CDR3 nucleotides read TGCGCCAGCAGCTTGGGAGGGACAGGGGCCTACGAGCAGTACGTC. Translating gives CASSLGGTGAYEQYV.

The chain joins TRBV4-2 to TRBJ1-2; 7 nucleotides line up with TRBD1. Germline CDR1 and CDR2: LGHNA and YNFKEQ. Germline trimming cut 0 bases from V and 8 bases from J; bases unmatched to any gene: 6. The CDR3 is 14 amino acids. The CDR3: CASSQEGGALGYTF. The CDR3 DNA is TGTGCCAGCAGCCAAGAAGGGGGCGCCTTGGGCTACACCTTC.

The V and J genes are TRBV6-5 and TRBJ2-3; D might be TRBD1 (5 bases). The V end was cut by 7 bases, the J end by 2 bases, with 16 bases between. CDR3 length equals 15 residues. Per germline, CDR1 MNHEY and CDR2 SVGAGI. CDR3 loop: CASTRQWSTTDTQYF. In DNA, the CDR3 is TGTGCCAGCACCCGACAGTGGAGTACCACAGATACGCAGTATTTT.

The rearrangement uses TRBV5-6 and TRBJ2-5; no firm D call. The V and J ends lost 2 bases and 5 bases respectively, with 10 bases between them. Germline V gives CDR1 SGHDT, CDR2 YYEEEE. The CDR3 runs to 13 residues. CDR3 coding DNA: TGTGCCAGCAGCTTACTCGACCTGGAGACCCAGTACTTC. Translation gives CASSLLDLETQYF.

The chain carries TRBV10-3 and TRBJ2-3, with no clear D. This CDR3 has 15 residues. The V gene lost 0 bases and the J gene lost 0 bases, with 7 bases spanning the gap. Germline V gene data show CDR1 as ENHRY and CDR2 as SYGVKD. CDR3 region: CAISESPTSTDTQYF. The DNA of the CDR3 is TGTGCCATCAGTGAGTCTCCAACTAGCACAGATACGCAGTATTTT.

J is TRBJ2-3 and V is TRBV4-2; TRBD2 aligns across 14 bases. CDR1 is LGHNA and CDR2 is YNFKEQ in the germline V gene. The junction had 9 bases not matched to a gene; V was cut back by 4 bases and J by 6 bases. The CDR3 totals 17 residues. CDR3: CASSPEGLAGVRDTQYF. CDR3 in DNA: TGTGCCAGCAGCCCCGAGGGACTAGCGGGGGTGAGGGATACGCAGTATTTT.

V gene TRBV18 combines with J gene TRBJ1-4; D not certain. CDR1 KGHSH and CDR2 LQKENI come from the germline V gene. The CDR3 spans 15 residues. Trimming left V 3 bases short and J 3 bases short, with 11 bases between. The CDR3 region has the DNA TGTGCCAGCTCACCCCAAGTCACTTCTAATGAAAAACTGTTTTTT. This codes for CASSPQVTSNEKLFF.